Listed here are 8 T cell receptor beta chains from one sample, sequenced in a study of OX40 agonist ivuxolimab in advanced cancers. Clones were read by immunoSEQ multiplex PCR, and TCRdb kept only the in-frame ones, dropping some. This table has approximately 110,000 clones, under 95% appearing once. The sequencing used CD4+ or CD8+ T cells sorted from blood, collected in a trial of the OX40 agonist ivuxolimab. Receptors originate from an adult with an advanced solid tumor such as melanoma, head and neck, liver or kidney cancer.

V usage is TRBV9 and J usage is TRBJ2-5; unclear D gene. With 3 bases removed from V and 3 bases from J, the gap between germline ends came to 9 bases. This CDR3 contains 13 residues. Germline V gene sequence: CDR1 SGDLS, CDR2 YYNGEE. CDR3 loop: CASSAKREETQYF. The CDR3 coding sequence is TGTGCCAGCAGCGCTAAAAGGGAAGAGACCCAGTACTTC.

The chain combines TRBV28 with TRBJ2-1; D not certain. Looked up from germline, CDR1 is MDHEN and CDR2 is SYDVKM. The CDR3 runs 14 residues. The V end was cut by 2 bases, the J end by 0 bases, with 5 bases between. CDR3 coding DNA: TGTGCCAGCAGTTTAGCGACCTCCTACAATGAGCAGTTCTTC. It codes for CASSLATSYNEQFF.

The chain is built from TRBV4-2 and TRBJ2-7, with 7 bases matching TRBD1. Germline assignment: CDR1 LGHNA and CDR2 YNFKEQ. This CDR3 is 16 amino acids long. The V gene end was trimmed by 0 bases and the J gene end by 9 bases; junction bases not matched to a gene: 14. In nucleotides, the CDR3 is TGTGCCAGCAGCCAAGATCGGAGAGGGGGCAAAAGGAGGCAGTACTTC. The encoded protein is CASSQDRRGGKRRQYF.

The V and J genes are TRBV27 and TRBJ2-1; 12 nucleotides line up with TRBD2. Looked up from germline, CDR1 is MNHEY and CDR2 is SMNVEV (reference sequence). The CDR3 totals 16 residues. V was pared by 6 bases and J by 7 bases, with 10 bases of the junction left unmatched. In DNA, the CDR3 is TGTGCCAGCAGGACGACTAGCGGGAGAGGAAGGAATGAGCAGTTCTTC. Translation gives CASRTTSGRGRNEQFF.

This rearrangement joins TRBV11-3 to TRBJ2-3; 10 bases are shared with TRBD1. Germline CDR1 is SGHNT and CDR2 is YENEEA. After removal of 2 bases from V and 2 bases from J, the junction contained 4 bases not matched to a gene. CDR3 size: 16 residues. The CDR3 here is CASSLYGTGDTDTQYF. CDR3 sequence (DNA): TGTGCCAGCAGCTTATACGGGACAGGGGACACAGATACGCAGTATTTT.

The chain has TRBV15 and TRBJ1-1; D is ambiguous. V was shortened by 2 bases and J by 2 bases, with 12 bases between the two germline ends. Germline V gives CDR1 LNHNV, CDR2 YYDKDF (reference sequence). The CDR3 consists of 15 residues. CDR3 amino acids: CATSRSYGENTEAFF. The CDR3 DNA reads as TGTGCCACCAGCAGATCATACGGGGAAAACACTGAAGCTTTCTTT.

In this sample, this clone turned up once. The V call is TRBV7-6, the J call TRBJ2-1, with D possibly being TRBD2 (6 bases). CDR1 and CDR2 from the germline V gene are SGHVS and FNYEAQ. There are 13 residues in the CDR3. Trimming removed 2 bases at V and 12 bases at J, with 14 bases between. CDR3 nucleotide sequence: TGTGCCAGCAGCTTACTGGGGGGAGATACGCAGTTCTTC. Encoded protein: CASSLLGGDTQFF.

The V gene is TRBV18, the J gene TRBJ1-5; D is undetermined. The V end lost 4 bases, the J end lost 0 bases, and 10 bases lay between the germline ends. The germline V gene has CDR1 KGHSH and CDR2 LQKENI. The CDR3 is 15 amino acids. CDR3 protein: CASSHSEYSNQPQHF. The DNA for the CDR3 is TGTGCCAGCTCACATTCAGAGTATAGCAATCAGCCCCAGCATTTT.